This TCR beta chain was retrieved from a study of blood T cell repertoires in COVID-19. Study as a whole: The United States, Italy and Spain provided the acute and convalescent COVID-19 samples. PBMCs, B-cell-depleted T cells, or T cells were the source of the cDNA or gDNA that made up the material.

In germline, CDR1 is SGHRS, CDR2 YFSETQ. The CDR3 is 15 amino acids. With 4 bases clipped from V and 3 bases from J, the junction kept 10 bases outside the gene matches. Authors' processing steps: The authors estimated nucleated cell counts from reference gene primer amplification. The assay was immunoSEQ multiplex PCR, and TCRdb's table has in-frame clones only and misses some. That table is the source of V, J and clone size, and D and trimming were worked out from the DNA. The sample carries 15,000 to 20,000 clones, 88% recorded once. Sequenced input: peripheral blood. The clonotype comes from a human donor in a cohort sampled during active COVID-19. The rearrangement joins TRBV5-1 to TRBJ2-7, with TRBD1 identical over 7 bases. The CDR3 DNA reads TGCGCCAGCAGCCCGACCGGGACAGTCTTCTACGAGCAGTACTTC. Translating gives CASSPTGTVFYEQYF.